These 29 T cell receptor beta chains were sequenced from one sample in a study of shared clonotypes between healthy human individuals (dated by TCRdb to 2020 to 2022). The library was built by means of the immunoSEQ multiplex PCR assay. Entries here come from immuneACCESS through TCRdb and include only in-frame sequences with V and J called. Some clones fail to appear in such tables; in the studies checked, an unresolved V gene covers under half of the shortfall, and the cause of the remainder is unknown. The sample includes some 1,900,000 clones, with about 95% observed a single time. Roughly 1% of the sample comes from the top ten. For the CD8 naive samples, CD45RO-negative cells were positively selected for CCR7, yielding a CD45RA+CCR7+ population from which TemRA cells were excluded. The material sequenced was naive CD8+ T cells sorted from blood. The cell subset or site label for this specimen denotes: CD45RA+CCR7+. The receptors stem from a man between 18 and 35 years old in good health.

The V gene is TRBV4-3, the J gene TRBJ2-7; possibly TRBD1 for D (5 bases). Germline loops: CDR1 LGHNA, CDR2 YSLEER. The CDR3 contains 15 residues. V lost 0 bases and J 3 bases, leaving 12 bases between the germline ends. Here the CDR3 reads CASSQDVGALYEQYF. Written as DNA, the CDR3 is TGCGCCAGCAGCCAAGATGTTGGGGCGCTCTACGAGCAGTACTTC.

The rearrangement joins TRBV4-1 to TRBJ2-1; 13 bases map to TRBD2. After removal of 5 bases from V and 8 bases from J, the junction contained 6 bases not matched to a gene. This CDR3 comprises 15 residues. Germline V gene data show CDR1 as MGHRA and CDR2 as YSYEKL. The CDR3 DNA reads TGCGCCAGCAGCTCACTAGCGGGAGGGCCATATGAGCAGTTCTTC. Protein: CASSSLAGGPYEQFF.

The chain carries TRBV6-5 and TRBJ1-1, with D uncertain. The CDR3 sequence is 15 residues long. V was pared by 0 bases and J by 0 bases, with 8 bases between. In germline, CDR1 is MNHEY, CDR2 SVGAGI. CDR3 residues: CASSYSAALNTEAFF. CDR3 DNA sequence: TGTGCCAGCAGTTACTCGGCAGCTTTGAACACTGAAGCTTTCTTT.

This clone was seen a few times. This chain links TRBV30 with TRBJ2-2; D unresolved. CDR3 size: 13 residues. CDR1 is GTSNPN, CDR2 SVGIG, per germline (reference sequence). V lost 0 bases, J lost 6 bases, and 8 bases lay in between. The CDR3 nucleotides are TGTGCCTGGAGTGTAGCCCAACCCGGGGAGCTGTTTTTT. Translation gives CAWSVAQPGELFF.

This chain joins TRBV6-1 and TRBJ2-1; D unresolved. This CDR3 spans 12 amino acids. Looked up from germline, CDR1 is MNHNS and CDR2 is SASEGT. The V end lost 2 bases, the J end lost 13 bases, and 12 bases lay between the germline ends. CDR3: CASSEIGVFQFF. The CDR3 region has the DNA TGTGCCAGCAGTGAAATCGGAGTCTTCCAGTTCTTC.

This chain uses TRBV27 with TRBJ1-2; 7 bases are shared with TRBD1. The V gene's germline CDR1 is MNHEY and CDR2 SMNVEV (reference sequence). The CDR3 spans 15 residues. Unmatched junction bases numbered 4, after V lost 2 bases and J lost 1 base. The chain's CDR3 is CASSLIRDSNYGYTF. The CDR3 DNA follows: TGTGCCAGCAGTTTAATCCGGGACAGTAACTATGGCTACACCTTC.

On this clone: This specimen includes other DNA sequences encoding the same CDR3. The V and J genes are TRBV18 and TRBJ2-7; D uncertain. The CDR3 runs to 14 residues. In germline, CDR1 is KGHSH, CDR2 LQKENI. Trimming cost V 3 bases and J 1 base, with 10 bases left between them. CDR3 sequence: CASSPKDGSYEQYF. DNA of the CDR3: TGTGCCAGCTCACCTAAAGACGGATCCTACGAGCAGTACTTC.

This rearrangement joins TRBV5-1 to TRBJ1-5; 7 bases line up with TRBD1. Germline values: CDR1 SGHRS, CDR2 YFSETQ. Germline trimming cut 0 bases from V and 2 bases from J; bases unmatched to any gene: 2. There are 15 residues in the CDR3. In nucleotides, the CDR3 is TGCGCCAGCAGCTTGGAAGGACAGGGCAATCAGCCCCAGCATTTT. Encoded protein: CASSLEGQGNQPQHF.

The CDR3 sequence is CASSIEGGETQYF. The CDR3 DNA is TGTGCCAGTAGTATCGAGGGGGGAGAGACCCAGTACTTC. The chain employs TRBV19 and TRBJ2-5, with D tentatively TRBD1 or TRBD2 (6 bases each). This CDR3 contains 13 residues. V gave up 3 bases and J gave up 4 bases, with 9 bases separating them. Germline lookup yields CDR1 LNHDA and CDR2 SQIVND (reference sequence).

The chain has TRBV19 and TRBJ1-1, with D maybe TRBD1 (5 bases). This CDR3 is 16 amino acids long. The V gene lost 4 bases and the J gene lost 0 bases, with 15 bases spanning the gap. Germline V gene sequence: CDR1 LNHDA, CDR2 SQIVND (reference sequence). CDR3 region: CASSKDSHFLNTEAFF. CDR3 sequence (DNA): TGTGCCAGTAGTAAAGACAGCCATTTCTTGAACACTGAAGCTTTCTTT.

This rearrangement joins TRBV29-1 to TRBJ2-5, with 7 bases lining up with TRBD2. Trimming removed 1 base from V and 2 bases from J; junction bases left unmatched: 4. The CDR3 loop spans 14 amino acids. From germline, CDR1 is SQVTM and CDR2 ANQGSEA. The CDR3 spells CSVEGLAVQETQYF. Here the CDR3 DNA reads TGCAGCGTTGAAGGGCTAGCGGTTCAAGAGACCCAGTACTTC.

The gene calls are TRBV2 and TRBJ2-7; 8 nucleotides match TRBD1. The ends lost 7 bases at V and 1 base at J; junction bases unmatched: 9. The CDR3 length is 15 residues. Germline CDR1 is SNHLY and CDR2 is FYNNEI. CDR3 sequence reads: CASTDPDRVSYEQYF. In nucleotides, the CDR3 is TGTGCCAGCACCGACCCGGACAGGGTTTCCTACGAGCAGTACTTC.

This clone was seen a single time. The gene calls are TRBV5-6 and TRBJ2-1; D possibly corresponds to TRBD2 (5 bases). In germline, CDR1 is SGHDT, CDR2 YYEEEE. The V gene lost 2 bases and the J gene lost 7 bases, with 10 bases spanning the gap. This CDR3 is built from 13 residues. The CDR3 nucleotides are TGTGCCAGCAGCTTCGGACTGGAGAATGAGCAGTTCTTC. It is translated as CASSFGLENEQFF.

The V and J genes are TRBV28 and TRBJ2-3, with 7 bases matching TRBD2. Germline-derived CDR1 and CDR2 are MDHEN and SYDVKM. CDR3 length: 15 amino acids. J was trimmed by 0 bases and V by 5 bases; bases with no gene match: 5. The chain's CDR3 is CASSGPSGSTDTQYF. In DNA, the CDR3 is TGTGCCAGCAGTGGTCCTAGCGGAAGCACAGATACGCAGTATTTT.

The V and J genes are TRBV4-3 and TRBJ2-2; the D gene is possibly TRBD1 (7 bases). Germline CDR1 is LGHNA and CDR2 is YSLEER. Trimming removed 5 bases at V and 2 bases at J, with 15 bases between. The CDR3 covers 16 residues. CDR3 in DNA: TGCGCCAGCAGCGCCTCAGGGGGGACAAACACCGGGGAGCTGTTTTTT. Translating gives CASSASGGTNTGELFF.

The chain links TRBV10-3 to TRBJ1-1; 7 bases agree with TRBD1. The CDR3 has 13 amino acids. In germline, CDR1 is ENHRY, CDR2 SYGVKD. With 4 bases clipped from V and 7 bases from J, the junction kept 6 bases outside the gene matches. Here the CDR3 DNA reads TGTGCCATCAGTGGAGACAGGGCAGGTGAAGCTTTCTTT. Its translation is CAISGDRAGEAFF.

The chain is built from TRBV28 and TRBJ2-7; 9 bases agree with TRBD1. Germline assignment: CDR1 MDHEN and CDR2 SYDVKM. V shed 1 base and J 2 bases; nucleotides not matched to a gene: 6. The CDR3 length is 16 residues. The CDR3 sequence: CASSLYGTGGTYEQYF. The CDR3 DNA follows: TGTGCCAGCAGTTTATATGGAACAGGGGGCACCTACGAGCAGTACTTC.

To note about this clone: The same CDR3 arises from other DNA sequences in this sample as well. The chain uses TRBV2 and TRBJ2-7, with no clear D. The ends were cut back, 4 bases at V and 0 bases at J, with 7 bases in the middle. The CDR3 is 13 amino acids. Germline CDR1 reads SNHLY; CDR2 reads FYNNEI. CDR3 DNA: TGTGCCAGCAGTGTGACCAGCTCCTACGAGCAGTACTTC. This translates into CASSVTSSYEQYF. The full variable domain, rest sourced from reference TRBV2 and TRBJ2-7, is EPEVTQTPSHQVTQMGQEVILRCVPISNHLYFYWYRQILGQKVEFLVSFYNNEISEKSEIFDDQFSVERPDGSNFTLKIRSTKLEDSAMYFCASSVTSSYEQYFGPGTRLTVT.

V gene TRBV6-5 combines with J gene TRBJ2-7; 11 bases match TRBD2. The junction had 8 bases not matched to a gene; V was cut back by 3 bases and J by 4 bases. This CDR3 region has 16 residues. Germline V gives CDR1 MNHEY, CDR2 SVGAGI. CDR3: CASSYSFGTSGYEQYF. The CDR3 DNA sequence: TGTGCCAGCAGTTATTCCTTCGGGACTAGCGGTTACGAGCAGTACTTC.

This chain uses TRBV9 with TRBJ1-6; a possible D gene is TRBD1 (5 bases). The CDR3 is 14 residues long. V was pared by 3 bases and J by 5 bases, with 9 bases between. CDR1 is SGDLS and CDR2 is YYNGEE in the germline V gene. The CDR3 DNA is TGTGCCAGCAGCGAGGGGTTGGATAATTCACCCCTCCACTTT. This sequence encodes CASSEGLDNSPLHF.

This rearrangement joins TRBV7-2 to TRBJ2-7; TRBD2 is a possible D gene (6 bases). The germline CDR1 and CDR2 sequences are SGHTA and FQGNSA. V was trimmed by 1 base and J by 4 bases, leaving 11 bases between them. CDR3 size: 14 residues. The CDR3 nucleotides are TGTGCCAGCAGCTTAGACCGGGAGTTTTACGAGCAGTACTTC. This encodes CASSLDREFYEQYF.

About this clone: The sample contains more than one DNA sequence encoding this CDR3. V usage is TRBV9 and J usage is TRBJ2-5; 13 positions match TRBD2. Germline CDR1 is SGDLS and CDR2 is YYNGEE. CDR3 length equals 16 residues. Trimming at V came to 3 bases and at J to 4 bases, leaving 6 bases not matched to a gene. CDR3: CASSAGLAGASETQYF. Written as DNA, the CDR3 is TGTGCCAGCAGCGCCGGACTAGCGGGAGCTTCAGAGACCCAGTACTTC.

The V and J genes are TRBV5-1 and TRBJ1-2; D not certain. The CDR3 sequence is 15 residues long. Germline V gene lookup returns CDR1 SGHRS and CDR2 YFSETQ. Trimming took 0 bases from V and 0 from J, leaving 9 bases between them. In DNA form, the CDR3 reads TGCGCCAGCAGCTTGGACCGGGCAGCTAACTATGGCTACACCTTC. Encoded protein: CASSLDRAANYGYTF.

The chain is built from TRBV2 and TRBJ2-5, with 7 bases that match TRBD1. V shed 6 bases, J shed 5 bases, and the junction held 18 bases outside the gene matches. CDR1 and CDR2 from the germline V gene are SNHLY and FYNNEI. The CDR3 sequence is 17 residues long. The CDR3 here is CASRANRGVSFGETQYF. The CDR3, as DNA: TGTGCCAGCAGGGCCAACAGGGGTGTTAGCTTCGGGGAGACCCAGTACTTC.

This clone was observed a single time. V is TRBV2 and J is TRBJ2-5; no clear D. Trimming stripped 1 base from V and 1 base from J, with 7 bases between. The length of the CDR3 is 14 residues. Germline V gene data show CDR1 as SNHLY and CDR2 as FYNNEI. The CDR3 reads CASSEGSFQETQYF. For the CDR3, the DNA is TGTGCCAGCAGTGAAGGCTCTTTCCAAGAGACCCAGTACTTC.

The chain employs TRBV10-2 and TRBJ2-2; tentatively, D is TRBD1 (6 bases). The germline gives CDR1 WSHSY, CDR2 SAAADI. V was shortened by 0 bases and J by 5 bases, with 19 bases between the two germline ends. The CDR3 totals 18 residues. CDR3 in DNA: TGCGCCAGCAGTGAGTCGTTCTGGGCAGGGGATGTTACCGGGGAGCTGTTTTTT. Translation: CASSESFWAGDVTGELFF.

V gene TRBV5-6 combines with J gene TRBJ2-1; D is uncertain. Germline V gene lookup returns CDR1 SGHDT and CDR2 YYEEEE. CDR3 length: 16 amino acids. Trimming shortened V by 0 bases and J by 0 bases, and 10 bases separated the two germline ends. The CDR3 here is CASSLGGFHSYNEQFF. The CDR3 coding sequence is TGTGCCAGCAGCTTGGGGGGATTCCACTCCTACAATGAGCAGTTCTTC.

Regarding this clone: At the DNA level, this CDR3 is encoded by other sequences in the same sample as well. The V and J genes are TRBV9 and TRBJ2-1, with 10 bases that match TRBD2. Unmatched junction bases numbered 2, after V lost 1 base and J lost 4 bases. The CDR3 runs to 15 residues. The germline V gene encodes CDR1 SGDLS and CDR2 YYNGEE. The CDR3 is CASSVIAGGYNEQFF. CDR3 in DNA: TGTGCCAGCAGCGTAATAGCGGGGGGATACAATGAGCAGTTCTTC.

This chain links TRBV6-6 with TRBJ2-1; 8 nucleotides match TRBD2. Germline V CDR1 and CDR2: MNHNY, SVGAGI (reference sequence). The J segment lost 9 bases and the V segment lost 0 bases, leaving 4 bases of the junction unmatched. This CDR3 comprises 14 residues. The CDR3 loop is CASSYSRGALEQFF. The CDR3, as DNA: TGTGCCAGCAGTTACTCGCGGGGGGCCCTTGAGCAGTTCTTC.